The T cell receptor beta chain under discussion was sequenced for a study of cytomegalovirus exposure and HLA in healthy donors. TCRdb's table, derived via immunoSEQ multiplex PCR, lists solely in-frame clones and lacks some. Of approximately 72,000 clones in the sample, approximately 94% were seen once. Unmatched junction bases numbered 7, after V lost 0 bases and J lost 5 bases. This CDR3 spans 16 amino acids. Germline CDR1 reads SGDLS; CDR2 reads YYNGEE. This clone was detected a few times. The gene calls are TRBV9 and TRBJ2-5, with 10 bases matching TRBD2. Sequenced input: PBMCs. The TCR originated in a woman aged 18-29 years in good health and CMV-seronegative. The CDR3 sequence is CASSVGPAGGPETQYF. The CDR3 DNA is TGTGCCAGCAGCGTAGGTCCAGCGGGGGGGCCGGAGACCCAGTACTTC.